The sequence of this TCR beta chain was determined in a study of blood T cells in healthy people across ages. Study-wide points: Measured against age, TCR beta diversity per million T cells decreased in a roughly linear manner.

This clonotype has a handful of counts. Its antigen is unidentified. Sample-barcoded 5' priming and a J-beta primer mix drove a second PCR of about 6 to 12 cycles. Using its own MiXCR run on the 5' RACE reads, TCRdb lists one record per CDR3 protein. The repertoire holds 600,000 to 800,000 distinct CDR3 sequences, with roughly 21% as singletons. Germline values: CDR1 DFQATT, CDR2 SNEGSKA (reference sequence). The CDR3 has 15 amino acids. V dropped 5 bases and J dropped 0 bases, with 15 bases sitting between them. This receptor was obtained from a man between 65 and 85 years old in good health. The sequenced sample consisted of blood. This chain connects TRBV20-1 to TRBJ2-3; D ambiguous. CDR3 coding DNA: TGCAGTGCTTCCTCTTCTAGGCGGAGCACAGATACGCAGTATTTT. This codes for CSASSSRRSTDTQYF.